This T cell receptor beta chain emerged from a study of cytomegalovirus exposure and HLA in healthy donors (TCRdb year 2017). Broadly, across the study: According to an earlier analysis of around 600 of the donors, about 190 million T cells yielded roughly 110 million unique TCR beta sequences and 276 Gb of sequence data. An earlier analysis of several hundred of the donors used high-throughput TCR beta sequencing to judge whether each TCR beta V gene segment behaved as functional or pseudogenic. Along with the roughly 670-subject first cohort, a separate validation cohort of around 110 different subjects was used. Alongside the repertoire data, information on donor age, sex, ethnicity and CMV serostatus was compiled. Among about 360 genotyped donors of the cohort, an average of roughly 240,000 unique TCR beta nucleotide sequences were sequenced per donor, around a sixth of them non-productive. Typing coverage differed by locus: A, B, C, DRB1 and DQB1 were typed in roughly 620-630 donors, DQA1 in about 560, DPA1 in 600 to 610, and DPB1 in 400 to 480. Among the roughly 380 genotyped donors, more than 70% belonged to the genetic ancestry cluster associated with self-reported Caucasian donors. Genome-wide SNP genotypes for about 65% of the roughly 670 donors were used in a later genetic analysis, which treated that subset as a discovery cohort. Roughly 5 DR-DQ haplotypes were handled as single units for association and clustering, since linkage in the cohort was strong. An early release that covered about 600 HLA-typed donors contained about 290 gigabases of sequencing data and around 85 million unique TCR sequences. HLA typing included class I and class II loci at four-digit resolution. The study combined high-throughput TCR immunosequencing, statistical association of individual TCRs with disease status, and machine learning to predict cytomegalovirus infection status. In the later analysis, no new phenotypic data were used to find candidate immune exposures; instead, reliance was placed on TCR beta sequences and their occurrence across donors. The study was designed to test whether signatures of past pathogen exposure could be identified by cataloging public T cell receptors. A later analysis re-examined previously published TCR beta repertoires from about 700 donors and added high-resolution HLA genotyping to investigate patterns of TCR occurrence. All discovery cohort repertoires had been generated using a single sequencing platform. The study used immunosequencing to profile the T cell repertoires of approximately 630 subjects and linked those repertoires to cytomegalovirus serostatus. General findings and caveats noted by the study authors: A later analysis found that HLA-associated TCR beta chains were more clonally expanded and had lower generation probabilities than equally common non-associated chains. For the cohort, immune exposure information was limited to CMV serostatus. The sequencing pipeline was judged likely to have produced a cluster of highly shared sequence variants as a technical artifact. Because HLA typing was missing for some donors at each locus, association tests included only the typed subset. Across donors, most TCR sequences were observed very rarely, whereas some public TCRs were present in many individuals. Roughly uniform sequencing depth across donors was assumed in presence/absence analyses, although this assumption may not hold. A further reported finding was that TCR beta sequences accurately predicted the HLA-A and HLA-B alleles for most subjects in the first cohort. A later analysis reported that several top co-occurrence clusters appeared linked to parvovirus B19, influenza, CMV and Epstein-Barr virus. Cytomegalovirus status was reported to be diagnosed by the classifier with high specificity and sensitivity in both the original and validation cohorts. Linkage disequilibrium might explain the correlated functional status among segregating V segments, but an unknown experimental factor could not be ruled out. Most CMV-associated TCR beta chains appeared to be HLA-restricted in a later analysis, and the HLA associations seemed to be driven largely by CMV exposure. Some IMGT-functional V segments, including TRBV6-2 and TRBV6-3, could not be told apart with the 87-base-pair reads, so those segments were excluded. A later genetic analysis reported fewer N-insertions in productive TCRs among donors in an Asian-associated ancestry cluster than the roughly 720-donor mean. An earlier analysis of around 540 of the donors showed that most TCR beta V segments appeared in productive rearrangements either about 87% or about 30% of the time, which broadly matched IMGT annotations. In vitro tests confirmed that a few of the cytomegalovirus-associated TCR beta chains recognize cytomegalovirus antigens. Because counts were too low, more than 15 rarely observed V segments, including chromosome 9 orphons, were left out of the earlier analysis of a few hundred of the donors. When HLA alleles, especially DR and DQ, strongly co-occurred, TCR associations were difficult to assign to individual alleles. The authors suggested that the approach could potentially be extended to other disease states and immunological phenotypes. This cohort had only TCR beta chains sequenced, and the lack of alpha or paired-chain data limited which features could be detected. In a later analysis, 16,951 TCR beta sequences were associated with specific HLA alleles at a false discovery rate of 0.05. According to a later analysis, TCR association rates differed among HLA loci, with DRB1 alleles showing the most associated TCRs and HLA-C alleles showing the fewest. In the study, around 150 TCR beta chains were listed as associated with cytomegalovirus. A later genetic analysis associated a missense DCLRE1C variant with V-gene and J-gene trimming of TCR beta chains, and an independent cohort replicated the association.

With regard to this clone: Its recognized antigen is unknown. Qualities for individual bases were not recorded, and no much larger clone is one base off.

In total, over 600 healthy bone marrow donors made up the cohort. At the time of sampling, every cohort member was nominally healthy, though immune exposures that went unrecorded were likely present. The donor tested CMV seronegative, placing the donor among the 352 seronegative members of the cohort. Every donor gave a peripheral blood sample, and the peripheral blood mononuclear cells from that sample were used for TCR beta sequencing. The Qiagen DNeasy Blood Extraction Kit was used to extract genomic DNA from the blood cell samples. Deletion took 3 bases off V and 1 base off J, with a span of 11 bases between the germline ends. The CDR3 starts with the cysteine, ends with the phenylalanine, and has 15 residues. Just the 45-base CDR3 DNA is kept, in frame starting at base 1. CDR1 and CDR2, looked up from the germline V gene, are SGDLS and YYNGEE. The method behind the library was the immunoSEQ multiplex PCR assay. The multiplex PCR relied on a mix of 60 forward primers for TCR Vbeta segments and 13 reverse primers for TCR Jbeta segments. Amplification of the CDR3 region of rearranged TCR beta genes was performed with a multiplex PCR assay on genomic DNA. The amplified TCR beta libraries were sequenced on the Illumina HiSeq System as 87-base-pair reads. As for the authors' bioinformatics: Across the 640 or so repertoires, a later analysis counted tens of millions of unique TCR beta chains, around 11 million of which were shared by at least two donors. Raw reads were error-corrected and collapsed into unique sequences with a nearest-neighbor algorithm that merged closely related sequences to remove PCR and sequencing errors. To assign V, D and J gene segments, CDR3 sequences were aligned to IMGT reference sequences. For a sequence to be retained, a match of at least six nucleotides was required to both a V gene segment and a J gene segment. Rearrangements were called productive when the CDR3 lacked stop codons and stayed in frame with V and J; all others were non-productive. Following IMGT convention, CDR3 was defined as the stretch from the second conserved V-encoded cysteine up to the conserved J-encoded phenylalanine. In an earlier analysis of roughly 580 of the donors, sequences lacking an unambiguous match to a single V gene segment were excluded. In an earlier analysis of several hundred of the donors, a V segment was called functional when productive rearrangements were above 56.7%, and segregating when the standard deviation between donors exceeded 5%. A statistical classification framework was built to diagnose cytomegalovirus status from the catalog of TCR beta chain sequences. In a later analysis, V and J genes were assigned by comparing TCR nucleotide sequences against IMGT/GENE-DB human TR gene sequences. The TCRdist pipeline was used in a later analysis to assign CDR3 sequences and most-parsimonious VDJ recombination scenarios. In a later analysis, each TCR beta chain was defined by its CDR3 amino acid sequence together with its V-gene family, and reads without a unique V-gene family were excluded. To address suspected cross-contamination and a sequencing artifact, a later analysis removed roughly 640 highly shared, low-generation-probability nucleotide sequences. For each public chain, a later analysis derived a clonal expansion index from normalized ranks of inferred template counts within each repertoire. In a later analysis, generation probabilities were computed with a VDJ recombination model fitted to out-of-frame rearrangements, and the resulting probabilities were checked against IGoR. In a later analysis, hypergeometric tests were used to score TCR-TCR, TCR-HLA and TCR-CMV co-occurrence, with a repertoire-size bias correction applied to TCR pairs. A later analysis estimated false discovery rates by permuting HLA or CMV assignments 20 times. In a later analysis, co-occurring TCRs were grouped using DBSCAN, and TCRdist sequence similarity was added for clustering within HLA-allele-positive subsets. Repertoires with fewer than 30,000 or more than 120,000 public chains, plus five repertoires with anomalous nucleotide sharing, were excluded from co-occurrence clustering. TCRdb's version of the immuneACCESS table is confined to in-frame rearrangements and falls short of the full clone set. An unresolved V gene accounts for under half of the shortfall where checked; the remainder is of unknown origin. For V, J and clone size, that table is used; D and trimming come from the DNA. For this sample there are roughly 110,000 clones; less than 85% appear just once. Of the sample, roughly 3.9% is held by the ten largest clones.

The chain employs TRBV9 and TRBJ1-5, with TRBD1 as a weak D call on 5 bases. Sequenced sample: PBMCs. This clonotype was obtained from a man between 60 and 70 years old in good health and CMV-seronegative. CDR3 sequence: CASSASGGSNQPQHF. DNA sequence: TGTGCCAGCAGCGCTTCCGGGGGGAGCAATCAGCCCCAGCATTTT. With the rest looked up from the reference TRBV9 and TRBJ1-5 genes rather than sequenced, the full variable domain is DSGVTQTPKHLITATGQRVTLRCSPRSGDLSVYWYQQSLDQGLQFLIQYYNGEERAKGNILERFSAQQFPDLHSELNLSSLELGDSALYFCASSASGGSNQPQHFGDGTRLSIL.